These T cell receptor beta chains were read from a single sample in a study of T-cell reconstitution after alpha-beta-depleted transplantation in children. TCRdb analysed the PCR reads with MiXCR anew, one entry per CDR3 protein. The table lists 90,000 to 100,000 distinct CDR3 sequences, under 25% of them singletons, with 20% to 25% in the top ten. The sample consisted of PBMCs, taken before TCRalphabeta/CD19-depleted stem cell transplant. Receptors originate from a boy aged 2 to 10 with acute lymphoblastic leukemia, due to receive a stem cell transplant. The CDR3 runs from the conserved cysteine through the conserved F or W. A D gene is named only where the DNA matches it firmly. The size field is filled for only some rows; it gives once, few, many or a size class.

v_call: TRBV29-1
d_call: .
j_call: TRBJ1-3
clone_size: .
cdr3_length: 11
cdr3_nt: TGCAGCGTCCTGCGAGGAAACACCATATATTTT
cdr3_aa: CSVLRGNTIYF

v_call: TRBV6-1
d_call: .
j_call: TRBJ2-1
clone_size: .
cdr3_length: 14
cdr3_nt: TGTGCCAGCAGACGAGGTGACGCGTACAATGAGCAGTTCTTC
cdr3_aa: CASRRGDAYNEQFF

v_call: TRBV2
d_call: .
j_call: TRBJ2-1
clone_size: .
cdr3_length: 12
cdr3_nt: TGTGCCAGCAGTGAAGCGCAGACTAGAAAGTTCTTC
cdr3_aa: CASSEAQTRKFF

v_call: TRBV20-1
d_call: TRBD2
j_call: TRBJ2-1
clone_size: .
cdr3_length: 15
cdr3_nt: TGCAGTGTTTGGCTCACTAGCGGAAGGCTGGGTGAGCAGTTCTTC
cdr3_aa: CSVWLTSGRLGEQFF

v_call: TRBV28
d_call: .
j_call: TRBJ1-2
clone_size: .
cdr3_length: 13
cdr3_nt: TGTGCCACCCTATTCCGGGACTTGGAGGGCTACACCTTC
cdr3_aa: CATLFRDLEGYTF

v_call: TRBV5-1
d_call: .
j_call: TRBJ2-7
clone_size: few
cdr3_length: 14
cdr3_nt: TGCGCCAGCAGCTTGGCCGACCGGATCCAAGAGCAGTACTTC
cdr3_aa: CASSLADRIQEQYF

v_call: TRBV7-9
d_call: TRBD2
j_call: TRBJ2-5
clone_size: .
cdr3_length: 15
cdr3_nt: TGTGCCAGCAGCCTGGGACTAGCTCCGAAAGAGACCCAGTACTTC
cdr3_aa: CASSLGLAPKETQYF

v_call: TRBV3-1
d_call: .
j_call: TRBJ2-7
clone_size: few
cdr3_length: 12
cdr3_nt: TGTGCCAGCAGTGACCAGGGGTACGAGCAGTACTTC
cdr3_aa: CASSDQGYEQYF

v_call: TRBV9
d_call: TRBD2
j_call: TRBJ2-3
clone_size: .
cdr3_length: 16
cdr3_nt: TGTGCCAGCAGCCCGAGGGGTAGCGGGAGCACAGATACGCAGTATTTT
cdr3_aa: CASSPRGSGSTDTQYF

v_call: TRBV20-1
d_call: .
j_call: TRBJ2-7
clone_size: .
cdr3_length: 17
cdr3_nt: TGCAGTGCTAGTAGGATAGCGGAGGGCTCGCTCCCCTCGGAGCAGTACTTC
cdr3_aa: CSASRIAEGSLPSEQYF

v_call: TRBV20-1
d_call: .
j_call: TRBJ1-5
clone_size: .
cdr3_length: 13
cdr3_nt: TGCAGTGCTAGAAGCAAAGACAATCAGCCCCAGCATTTT
cdr3_aa: CSARSKDNQPQHF

v_call: TRBV28
d_call: .
j_call: TRBJ2-1
clone_size: few
cdr3_length: 15
cdr3_nt: TGTGCCAGCACGGGGGGCAGGGCGGGTGACAATGAGCAGTTCTTC
cdr3_aa: CASTGGRAGDNEQFF

v_call: TRBV19
d_call: .
j_call: TRBJ1-3
clone_size: .
cdr3_length: 16
cdr3_nt: TGTGCCAGTAGTATGCATCGAGGGAGCTCTGGAAACACCATATATTTT
cdr3_aa: CASSMHRGSSGNTIYF

v_call: TRBV27
d_call: .
j_call: TRBJ1-5
clone_size: .
cdr3_length: 15
cdr3_nt: TGTGCCAGCAGTTTATACGGCAGGGACAATCAGCCCCAGCATTTT
cdr3_aa: CASSLYGRDNQPQHF

v_call: TRBV5-1
d_call: TRBD1
j_call: TRBJ2-3
clone_size: few
cdr3_length: 16
cdr3_nt: TGCGCCAGCAGCTCAATGGACAGGGGTGAGGCAGATACGCAGTATTTT
cdr3_aa: CASSSMDRGEADTQYF

v_call: TRBV11-2
d_call: TRBD2
j_call: TRBJ2-3
clone_size: .
cdr3_length: 18
cdr3_nt: TGTGCCAGCAGTCGGAAGGGACTAGCGGGAGATGGGACAGATACGCAGTATTTT
cdr3_aa: CASSRKGLAGDGTDTQYF

v_call: TRBV11-2
d_call: .
j_call: TRBJ2-1
clone_size: .
cdr3_length: 13
cdr3_nt: TGTGCCAGCAGCCCCCATACCGCAGGGGAGCAGTTCTTC
cdr3_aa: CASSPHTAGEQFF

v_call: TRBV27
d_call: TRBD2
j_call: TRBJ2-7
clone_size: few
cdr3_length: 14
cdr3_nt: TGTGCCAGCAAACGGACTAGCGGGGCCTACGAGCAGTACTTC
cdr3_aa: CASKRTSGAYEQYF

v_call: TRBV4-3
d_call: .
j_call: TRBJ2-1
clone_size: .
cdr3_length: 14
cdr3_nt: TGCGCCAGCAGCCAGGGCTACTCGGGCAATGAGCAGTTCTTC
cdr3_aa: CASSQGYSGNEQFF

v_call: TRBV4-1
d_call: .
j_call: TRBJ2-1
clone_size: few
cdr3_length: 15
cdr3_nt: TGCGCCAGCAGTTTTAGGGGAAGCTCCTACAATGAGCAGTTCTTC
cdr3_aa: CASSFRGSSYNEQFF

v_call: TRBV30
d_call: TRBD1
j_call: TRBJ2-2
clone_size: many
cdr3_length: 14
cdr3_nt: TGTGCCTGGAGTATCGGGACAGACACCGGGGAGCTGTTTTTT
cdr3_aa: CAWSIGTDTGELFF

v_call: TRBV6-1
d_call: TRBD2
j_call: TRBJ2-1
clone_size: .
cdr3_length: 17
cdr3_nt: TGTGCCAGCAGTCCACTAGCGGGAGGGGTCTCCTACAATGAGCAGTTCTTC
cdr3_aa: CASSPLAGGVSYNEQFF

v_call: TRBV4-1
d_call: TRBD1
j_call: TRBJ2-7
clone_size: .
cdr3_length: 16
cdr3_nt: TGCGCCAGCAGCCAAGGAAGCGACAGGGCGACGTACGAGCAGTACTTC
cdr3_aa: CASSQGSDRATYEQYF